Sequencing of this T cell receptor beta chain was carried out in a study of CD8 T cells in Susac syndrome. Roughly 0.5 to 1 ug RNA was reverse transcribed with random hexamers. Amplification of TCR beta CDR3 spanned 54 Vbeta and 13 Jbeta via immunoSEQ multiplex PCR. A single record per CDR3 protein comes from TCRdb applying MiXCR to the immunoSEQ multiplex PCR reads. The sample holds tens of thousands of distinct CDR3 sequences, around 94% seen once. Trimming shortened V by 6 bases and J by 0 bases, and 9 bases separated the two germline ends. Germline CDR1 is DFQATT and CDR2 is SNEGSKA (reference sequence). The CDR3 sequence is 13 residues long.

Sequences were obtained from CD8+ T cells from PBMCs. The chain couples TRBV20-1 to TRBJ1-5; D unclear. The source is a human donor in good health. CDR3 loop: CSAEGYSNQPQHF. The CDR3 DNA reads TGCAGTGCCGAAGGCTATAGCAATCAGCCCCAGCATTTT.